This T cell receptor (beta chain) is from a study of blood T cells in healthy people across ages. In the study overall: About one barcoded beta molecule per two T cells was the capture yield of template switching.

The use of a sample-barcoded 5' primer and a J-beta primer mix characterized a second PCR of about 6 to 12 cycles. TCRdb recomputed calls from the 5' RACE reads with MiXCR, one row per CDR3 protein. The table records about 1.8 million distinct CDR3 sequences, about 50% of them present only once. CDR3 length: 15 amino acids. Germline values: CDR1 MNHNS, CDR2 SASEGT. Trimming left V 7 bases short and J 0 bases short, with 16 bases between. Input material: blood. V is TRBV6-1 and J is TRBJ2-7, with D possibly TRBD1 on 6 matching bases. This TCR was recovered from a woman aged 35 to 49 in good health. The CDR3 reads CASTRTDSSSYEQYF. The CDR3 DNA reads as TGTGCCAGCACCAGGACAGACTCGAGCTCCTACGAGCAGTACTTC.